A single T cell receptor beta chain is shown here with its context. MiXCR, applied by TCRdb to the 5' RACE reads, yields one record per CDR3 protein. The sample consists of 550,000 to 700,000 distinct CDR3 sequences, more than 15% of them appearing once. This record comes from a study of T-cell memory formation after mild COVID-19. CDR3 size: 19 residues. Trimming shortened V by 0 bases and J by 0 bases, and 15 bases separated the two germline ends. CDR1 and CDR2 from the germline V gene are LGHNA and YSLEER. This chain joins TRBV4-3 and TRBJ2-6; the D is unclear. This sequence originates from an adult woman who had mild COVID-19 (a few samples of this study predate the infection). Cell type and time point are not known. The sequencing sample was made of PBMCs or a T cell subset sorted from them (not recorded which). The CDR3 protein is CASSQDPRASLSGANVLTF. The CDR3 DNA follows: TGCGCCAGCAGCCAAGATCCGCGAGCAAGCCTCTCTGGGGCCAACGTCCTGACTTTC.